Listed below are T cell receptor beta chains from one sample, sequenced in a study of T-cell reconstitution after alpha-beta-depleted transplantation in children. MiXCR was run by TCRdb on the PCR reads, yielding one entry per CDR3 protein. The repertoire holds under 400,000 distinct CDR3 sequences, with roughly 25% as singletons. Material: PBMCs, mostly from graft donor cells, obtained 180 days after TCRalphabeta/CD19-depleted stem cell transplant. Every receptor here comes from a male patient younger than 18 who had a stem cell transplant for acute lymphoblastic leukemia, so the T cells may come from the graft donor. Each CDR3 is given with its conserved first and last residue. The D gene is left open where the match is weak. Clone size, where shown, is once, few, many, or a class for clones that have expanded.

j_call,d_call,clone_size,v_call,cdr3_aa,cdr3_nt
TRBJ2-7,TRBD2,NA,TRBV12-3/TRBV12-4,CASRLAGAYEQYF,TGTGCCAGCAGACTAGCGGGAGCCTACGAGCAGTACTTC
TRBJ2-3,TRBD1,few,TRBV29-1,CSVEPAGGRDTQYF,TGCAGCGTTGAACCGGCAGGGGGCAGGGATACGCAGTATTTT
TRBJ2-2,TRBD1,NA,TRBV9,CASSVGTGISTGELFF,TGTGCCAGCAGCGTTGGGACAGGGATCTCCACCGGGGAGCTGTTTTTT
TRBJ1-6,NA,few,TRBV20-1,CSARAAPGSPLHF,TGCAGTGCTAGAGCCGCCCCGGGTTCACCCCTCCACTTT
TRBJ1-1,NA,few,TRBV7-6,CASSPKVLAFF,TGTGCCAGCAGCCCTAAGGTGTTAGCTTTCTTT
TRBJ2-1,TRBD2,NA,TRBV7-3,CASSLVAASGRGYNEQFF,TGTGCCAGCAGCTTAGTTGCGGCTAGCGGGAGGGGGTACAATGAGCAGTTCTTC
TRBJ2-5,NA,few,TRBV18,CASSTRTGTQETQYF,TGTGCCAGCTCAACCCGGACCGGGACCCAAGAGACCCAGTACTTC
TRBJ2-4,NA,few,TRBV7-8,CASSWLSKNIQYF,TGTGCCAGCAGCTGGCTCAGCAAAAACATTCAGTACTTC
TRBJ1-3,NA,few,TRBV20-1,CSAQKDVYSGNTIYF,TGCAGTGCCCAGAAGGACGTCTACTCTGGAAACACCATATATTTT
TRBJ2-7,NA,NA,TRBV6-1,CASSKNRGRRRESYEQYF,TGTGCCAGCAGTAAAAACAGGGGGAGGAGGCGGGAGAGCTACGAGCAGTACTTC
TRBJ2-2,NA,few,TRBV27,CASSSPGGTGELFF,TGTGCCAGCAGTTCCCCCGGAGGAACCGGGGAGCTGTTTTTT
TRBJ2-1,TRBD2,NA,TRBV5-1,CASSYGRDYSYNEQFF,TGCGCCAGCAGCTACGGTCGGGACTACTCCTACAATGAGCAGTTCTTC
TRBJ1-1,NA,NA,TRBV12-3/TRBV12-4,CASSLTGFTEAFF,TGTGCCAGCAGTTTAACGGGGTTTACTGAAGCTTTCTTT
TRBJ1-4,NA,NA,TRBV5-1,CASSRGGEAEKLFF,TGCGCCAGCAGCAGGGGGGGCGAGGCTGAAAAACTGTTTTTT
TRBJ1-2,NA,NA,TRBV12-3/TRBV12-4,CASSLFPQRGYTF,TGTGCCAGCAGTTTGTTTCCGCAGAGAGGCTACACCTTC
TRBJ1-2,NA,NA,TRBV7-8,CASSQDRRKNYGYTF,TGTGCCAGCAGCCAGGACAGAAGAAAAAACTATGGCTACACCTTC
TRBJ2-3,TRBD2,few,TRBV5-1,CASSRTSGAQLRKDF,TGCGCCAGCAGCAGAACTAGCGGGGCACAACTTAGGAAGGATTTT
TRBJ2-3,NA,NA,TRBV20-1,CSASSETSTDTQYF,TGCAGTGCTAGTTCGGAAACTAGCACAGATACGCAGTATTTT
TRBJ2-7,NA,few,TRBV4-2,CASSQEESGGPAYEQYF,TGTGCCAGCAGCCAAGAGGAGAGTGGGGGGCCGGCCTACGAGCAGTACTTC
TRBJ2-1,NA,few,TRBV7-6,CASSPQGSSYNEQFF,TGTGCCAGCAGCCCCCAGGGGTCCTCCTACAATGAGCAGTTCTTC
TRBJ1-3,NA,NA,TRBV20-1,CSARRWSSGNTIYF,TGCAGTGCTAGAAGGTGGAGCTCTGGAAACACCATATATTTT
TRBJ1-2,TRBD1,NA,TRBV5-8,CASSLWQGANGYTF,TGTGCCAGCAGCTTATGGCAGGGGGCCAATGGCTACACCTTC
TRBJ2-1,TRBD2,few,TRBV24-1,CATSAASGTEPYNEQFF,TGTGCCACCAGTGCGGCTAGCGGGACCGAACCCTACAATGAGCAGTTCTTC
TRBJ2-5,NA,NA,TRBV27,CASSHLPGQQETQYF,TGTGCCAGCAGCCACCTTCCGGGACAACAAGAGACCCAGTACTTC
TRBJ1-2,TRBD1,few,TRBV5-1,CASNTGTGKNYGYTF,TGCGCCAGCAACACGGGGACAGGGAAGAACTATGGCTACACCTTC
TRBJ2-7,TRBD2,NA,TRBV20-1,CSPSLAGQYEQYF,TGCAGTCCGTCACTAGCGGGGCAATACGAGCAGTACTTC
TRBJ2-7,NA,many,TRBV5-1,CASMIGNSYEQYF,TGCGCCAGCATGATTGGGAACTCCTACGAGCAGTACTTC
TRBJ2-7,NA,many,TRBV29-1,CSVGDLGTEQYF,TGCAGCGTTGGGGACCTGGGTACCGAGCAGTACTTC